This entry lists 9 T cell receptor beta chains sequenced from one sample in a study of CD8 T cells in Susac syndrome. After extraction with the RNeasy kit, about 0.5 to 1 ug of the RNA was reverse transcribed using random hexamers. Each CDR3 protein gets one entry after TCRdb re-called the immunoSEQ multiplex PCR reads with MiXCR. This table holds about 200,000 distinct CDR3 sequences, about 95% found once. The sample comprised CD4+ T cells from PBMCs. The receptors come from a human donor with multiple sclerosis.

The genes are TRBV5-1 and TRBJ1-2; 8 positions match TRBD1. This CDR3 has 12 residues. V was clipped by 3 bases and J by 5 bases; unmatched bases: 0. The germline V gene encodes CDR1 SGHRS and CDR2 YFSETQ. In DNA, the CDR3 is TGCGCCAGCAGCTGGACAGGGTATGGCTACACCTTC. This translates into CASSWTGYGYTF.

The chain recombines TRBV5-1 with TRBJ2-1; the D call may be TRBD1 or TRBD2 (6 bases each). The CDR3 extends over 15 amino acids. Germline V gene lookup returns CDR1 SGHRS and CDR2 YFSETQ. V was trimmed by 1 base and J by 8 bases, leaving 16 bases between them. CDR3 loop: CASSLMSGGKDEQFF. CDR3 coding DNA: TGCGCCAGCAGCTTGATGTCCGGGGGCAAAGATGAGCAGTTCTTC. The whole variable domain, filled in from reference TRBV5-1 and TRBJ2-1, reads KAGVTQTPRYLIKTRGQQVTLSCSPISGHRSVSWYQQTPGQGLQFLFEYFSETQRNKGNFPGRFSGRQFSNSRSEMNVSTLELGDSALYLCASSLMSGGKDEQFFGPGTRLTVL.

The DNA of the CDR3 is TGCAGCGTTGTGCCCAGGGAAAACATTCAGTACTTC. The encoded protein is CSVVPRENIQYF. The rearrangement joins TRBV29-1 to TRBJ2-4, with D perhaps matching TRBD1 (5 bases). Between the trimmed V and J ends, which lost 4 bases and 5 bases, there was a span of 9 bases. CDR1 and CDR2 from the germline V gene are SQVTM and ANQGSEA. The length of the CDR3 is 12 residues.

This sequence joins TRBV20-1 and TRBJ2-5, with a weak D call TRBD2 (6 bases). Trimming removed 1 base from V and 4 bases from J, with 16 bases in between. CDR3 size: 15 residues. Looked up from germline, CDR1 is DFQATT and CDR2 is SNEGSKA (reference sequence). The CDR3 region is CSARVGGGGRETQYF. For the CDR3, the DNA is TGCAGTGCTAGAGTTGGGGGAGGTGGTCGAGAGACCCAGTACTTC.

CDR3 DNA sequence: TGTGCCAGCAGTCGTACTCGGGACAGCGATAACTATGGCTACACCTTC. Translation gives CASSRTRDSDNYGYTF. The rearrangement links TRBV6-6 to TRBJ1-2, with 7 bases identical to TRBD1. J gave up 1 base and V 5 bases, and 10 bases lay outside the gene matches. This CDR3 comprises 16 residues. The germline V gene has CDR1 MNHNY and CDR2 SVGAGI (reference sequence).

V gene TRBV12-3 or TRBV12-4 combines with J gene TRBJ1-2; TRBD1 matches 7 bases. V gave up 5 bases and J gave up 8 bases; unmatched junction bases: 8. The CDR3 length is 13 residues. The CDR3 spells CASSRRPGGGYTF. Here the CDR3 DNA reads TGTGCCAGCAGTCGGCGGCCAGGGGGAGGCTACACCTTC.

The chain is built from TRBV20-1 and TRBJ2-1, with no clear D. CDR3 length: 12 amino acids. Germline CDR1 and CDR2: DFQATT and SNEGSKA (reference sequence). In DNA form, the CDR3 reads TGCAGCCCGACGATCTCCTACAATGAGCAGTTCTTC. Translating gives CSPTISYNEQFF.

The V and J genes are TRBV2 and TRBJ2-5, with D perhaps TRBD1 (5 bases). Trimming shortened V by 7 bases and J by 5 bases, and 17 bases separated the two germline ends. CDR3 length: 14 residues. Germline assignment: CDR1 SNHLY and CDR2 FYNNEI. As DNA, the CDR3 is TGTGCCAGCACGGTGGGAAGGGGTCGGGAGACCCAGTACTTC. This translates into CASTVGRGRETQYF.

V and J are TRBV20-1 and TRBJ2-1, with D maybe TRBD1 (7 bases). CDR3 size: 14 residues. Trimming removed 7 bases at V and 3 bases at J, with 16 bases between. In germline, CDR1 is DFQATT, CDR2 SNEGSKA (reference sequence). CDR3 loop: CSVSGGPIYNEQFF. The CDR3 bases are TGCAGTGTCTCAGGGGGGCCGATCTACAATGAGCAGTTCTTC.